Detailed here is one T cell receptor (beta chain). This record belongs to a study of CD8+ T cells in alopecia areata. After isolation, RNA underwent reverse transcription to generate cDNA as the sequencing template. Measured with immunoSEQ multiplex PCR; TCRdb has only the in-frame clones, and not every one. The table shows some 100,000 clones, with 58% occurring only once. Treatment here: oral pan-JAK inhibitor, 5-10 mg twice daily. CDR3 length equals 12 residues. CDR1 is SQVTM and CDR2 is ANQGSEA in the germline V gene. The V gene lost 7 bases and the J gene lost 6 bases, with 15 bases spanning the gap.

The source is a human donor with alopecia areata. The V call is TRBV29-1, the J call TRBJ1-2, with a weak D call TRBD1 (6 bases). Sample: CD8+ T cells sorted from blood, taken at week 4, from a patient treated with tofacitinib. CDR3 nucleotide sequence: TGCAGCGCCCTCTGGGGGGCCGATGGCTACACCTTC. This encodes CSALWGADGYTF.